Presented here are 13 T cell receptor beta chains from one specimen sequenced in a study of tumor-infiltrating lymphocytes in primary liver carcinoma. Unsorted whole blood supplied the blood RNA, and germline DNA was isolated too. With 500 to 650 ng total RNA as template and a constant-region primer, TCR beta cDNA was made. TCR beta libraries came from three nested multiplex PCR rounds using slightly modified ARM-PCR. It was with TRBV1-TRBV30 forward primers and a C-beta reverse primer that the first two PCR rounds were run, at around 11 cycles each. Using its own MiXCR run on the multiplex PCR reads, TCRdb lists one record per CDR3 protein. In the table there are 150,000 to 200,000 distinct CDR3 sequences, less than 65% of which are singletons. Sequencing was performed on peripheral blood. The origin of the receptors is a man aged 35-49 years with primary liver carcinoma and hepatitis B virus infection.

As to this clonotype: One junction end disagrees with the germline gene, perhaps due to a read error. The chain carries TRBV11-2 and TRBJ2-7; D is uncertain. Germline V gene data show CDR1 as SGHAT and CDR2 as FQNNGV. The CDR3 is made up of 12 amino acids. CDR3: CTSSSWISEQYF. CDR3 coding DNA: TGTACCAGCAGCTCATGGATTAGCGAGCAGTACTTC.

Worth noting for this clonotype: A read error may explain this, as a much larger clone is one base away. This chain joins TRBV28 and TRBJ2-5; TRBD2 matches 13 bases. CDR1 and CDR2 from the germline V gene are MDHEN and SYDVKM. With 6 bases clipped from V and 5 bases from J, the junction kept 15 bases outside the gene matches. The CDR3 length is 18 residues. The CDR3 DNA reads TGTGCCAGCAGACTAACTAGCGGGAGGGGTCGGAGGCATGAGACCCAGTACTTC. The encoded protein is CASRLTSGRGRRHETQYF.

About this clonotype: One end of the junction is discordant with germline, which a read error may explain. The chain is built from TRBV4-2 and TRBJ2-5; no reliable D call. Germline V gene lookup returns CDR1 LGHNA and CDR2 YNFKEQ. CDR3 length: 12 residues. The CDR3 coding sequence is TGTGCCAGGAGCCAAGATCGAGAGACCCAGTACTTC. This gives the protein CARSQDRETQYF.

The V gene is TRBV12-3 or TRBV12-4, the J gene TRBJ1-5, with D unclear. The CDR3 extends over 13 amino acids. V lost 6 bases and J 8 bases, leaving 14 bases between the germline ends. CDR3 bases: TGTGCCAGCAGCCCACCGTCTGGAGAGCCCCAGCATTTT. Amino acid sequence: CASSPPSGEPQHF.

This clonotype was seen a handful of times. The chain carries TRBV4-2 and TRBJ2-1, with 8 bases aligning to TRBD1. The V gene's germline CDR1 is LGHNA and CDR2 YNFKEQ. V dropped 1 base and J dropped 5; count of bases not matched to a gene: 4. This CDR3 is 15 amino acids long. The CDR3 sequence: CASSQGQGANNEQFF. The CDR3 DNA reads TGTGCCAGCAGCCAAGGGCAGGGGGCTAACAATGAGCAGTTCTTC.

Notes on this clonotype: An end of the junction differs from the germline gene, which may be a read error. The J gene is TRBJ2-2, the V gene TRBV11-2, with 12 positions matching TRBD1. In germline, CDR1 is SGHAT, CDR2 FQNNGV. The CDR3 is 16 amino acids. CDR3 sequence (DNA): TGTGCCGGTAGCCCGGGACAGGGGGCAAGGGGCGGGGGGCTGTTTTTT. Its protein is CAGSPGQGARGGGLFF.

Of note for this clonotype: A read error may account for a junction end that differs from germline. The chain has TRBV11-2 and TRBJ2-5, with 8 bases lining up with TRBD2. CDR3 length: 16 residues. CDR1 is SGHAT, CDR2 FQNNGV, per germline. The CDR3 sequence: CASSVRQAGDQETHYF. Here the CDR3 DNA reads TGTGCCAGCAGTGTGAGACAAGCGGGAGACCAAGAGACCCACTACTTC. Full variable domain (rest looked up from reference TRBV11-2 and TRBJ2-5): EAGVAQSPRYKIIEKRQSVAFWCNPISGHATLYWYQQILGQGPKLLIQFQNNGVVDDSQLPKDRFSAERLKGVDSTLKIQPAKLEDSAVYLCASSVRQAGDQETHYFGPGTRLLVL.

The chain couples TRBV6-6 to TRBJ2-1; 11 nucleotides match TRBD2. The CDR3 spans 17 residues. The trim removed 4 bases at V and 1 base at J, leaving 6 bases unmatched. Germline CDR1 is MNHNY and CDR2 is SVGAGI (reference sequence). CDR3 amino acids: CASSSERLAGSYNEQFF. CDR3 in DNA: TGTGCCAGCAGTTCAGAACGACTAGCGGGGTCCTACAATGAGCAGTTCTTC.

On this clonotype: One end of the junction fails to match germline, which may point to a read error. The chain uses TRBV6-6 and TRBJ1-5; TRBD1 is a possible D gene (6 bases). The CDR3 loop spans 13 amino acids. Germline CDR1 is MNHNY and CDR2 is SVGAGI (reference sequence). The CDR3 coding sequence is TGTGTCAGCCGCGCAGGGGGCAATCAGCCCCAGCATTTT. Protein product: CVSRAGGNQPQHF.

The chain links TRBV11-2 to TRBJ2-3; TRBD1 is a possible D gene (5 bases). Germline assignment: CDR1 SGHAT and CDR2 FQNNGV. The germline V and J ends were trimmed by 5 bases and 3 bases, with 12 bases remaining between them. The CDR3 is 14 amino acids. The CDR3, as DNA: TGTGCCAGCAGCCCCGGCAGGGCTACAGATACGCAGTATTTT. This translates into CASSPGRATDTQYF.

The J gene is TRBJ2-7, the V gene TRBV10-3; 14 nucleotides line up with TRBD2. This CDR3 contains 16 residues. Germline assignment: CDR1 ENHRY and CDR2 SYGVKD. J gave up 6 bases and V 6 bases, and 10 bases lay outside the gene matches. CDR3 sequence (DNA): TGTGCCATCAGGGAAACAAAGGGACTAGCGGGAGTCGAGCAGTACTTC. It encodes CAIRETKGLAGVEQYF.

J is TRBJ2-4 and V is TRBV24-1, with D possibly matching TRBD2 (6 bases). CDR1 and CDR2 from the germline V gene are KGHDR and SFDVKD. Trimming took off 2 bases at V and 3 bases at J, with 10 bases between the two ends. This CDR3 has 15 amino acids. This CDR3 is CATSDSWGDKNIQYF. The CDR3 nucleotides are TGTGCCACCAGTGATTCCTGGGGGGACAAAAACATTCAGTACTTC.

Details on this clonotype: A clone one base away is much larger, so this may be a read error. The rearrangement links TRBV11-2 to TRBJ2-3, with a weak D call TRBD1 (6 bases). Trimming cost V 7 bases and J 3 bases, with 20 bases left between them. The germline gives CDR1 SGHAT, CDR2 FQNNGV. CDR3 length equals 16 residues. The CDR3: CASNLLQGVRTDTQYF. CDR3 DNA sequence: TGTGCCAGCAATCTTCTACAGGGTGTGAGAACAGATACGCAGTATTTT.